This T cell receptor (beta chain) is drawn from a study of blood T cell repertoires in COVID-19. The data were produced by immunoSEQ multiplex PCR, yet TCRdb's version contains in-frame clones alone and is incomplete. The table records roughly 170,000 clones, 65% to 85% of them present only once. V trimming: 6 bases; J trimming: 4 bases; junction bases outside the gene matches: 7. The CDR3 totals 14 residues. CDR1 is MRHNA and CDR2 is SNTAGT in the germline V gene. The sequencing input was PBMCs or T cells enriched from blood (not recorded which). The rearrangement joins TRBV6-4 to TRBJ1-1, with TRBD1 identical over 8 bases. The sequence was obtained from a woman between 40 and 50 years old with acute COVID-19. In DNA form, the CDR3 reads TGTGCCAGCAGCCTGACAGGGGAGGGCACTGAAGCTTTCTTT. The encoded protein is CASSLTGEGTEAFF.